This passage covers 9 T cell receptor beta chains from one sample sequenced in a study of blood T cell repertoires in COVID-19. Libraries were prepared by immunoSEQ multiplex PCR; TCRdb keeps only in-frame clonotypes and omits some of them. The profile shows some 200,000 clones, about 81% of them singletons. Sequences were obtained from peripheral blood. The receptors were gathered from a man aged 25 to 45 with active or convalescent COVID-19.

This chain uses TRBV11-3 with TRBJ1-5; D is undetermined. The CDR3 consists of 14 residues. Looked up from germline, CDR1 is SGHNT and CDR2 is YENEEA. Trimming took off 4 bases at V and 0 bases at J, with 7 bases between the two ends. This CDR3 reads CASSSGHSNQPQHF. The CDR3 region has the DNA TGTGCCAGCAGCTCCGGTCATAGCAATCAGCCCCAGCATTTT.

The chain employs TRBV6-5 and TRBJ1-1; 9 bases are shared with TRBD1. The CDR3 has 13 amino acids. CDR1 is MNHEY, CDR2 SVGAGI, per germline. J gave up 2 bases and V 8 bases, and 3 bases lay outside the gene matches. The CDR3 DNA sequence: TGTGCCAGCCTTACAGGGGGCAACACTGAAGCTTTCTTT. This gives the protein CASLTGGNTEAFF.

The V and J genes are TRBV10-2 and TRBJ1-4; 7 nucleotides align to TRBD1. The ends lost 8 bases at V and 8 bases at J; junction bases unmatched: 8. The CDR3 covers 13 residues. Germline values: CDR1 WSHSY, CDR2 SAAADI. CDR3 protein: CASRTGLEEKLFF. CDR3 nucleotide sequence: TGCGCCAGCCGGACAGGCTTGGAGGAAAAACTGTTTTTT.

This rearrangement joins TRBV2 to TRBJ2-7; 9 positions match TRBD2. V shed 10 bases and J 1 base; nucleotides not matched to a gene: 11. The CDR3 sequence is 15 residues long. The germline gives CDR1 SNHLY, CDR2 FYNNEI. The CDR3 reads CAIPFSGSESYEQYF. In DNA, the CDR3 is TGTGCCATCCCTTTTAGCGGGAGTGAATCCTACGAGCAGTACTTC.

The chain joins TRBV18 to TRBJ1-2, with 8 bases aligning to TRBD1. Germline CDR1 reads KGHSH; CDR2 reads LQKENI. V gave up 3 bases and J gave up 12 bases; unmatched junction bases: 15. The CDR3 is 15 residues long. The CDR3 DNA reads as TGTGCCAGCTCACCTCCTACCCGCGGACAGGGCGTCGACACCTTC. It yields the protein CASSPPTRGQGVDTF.

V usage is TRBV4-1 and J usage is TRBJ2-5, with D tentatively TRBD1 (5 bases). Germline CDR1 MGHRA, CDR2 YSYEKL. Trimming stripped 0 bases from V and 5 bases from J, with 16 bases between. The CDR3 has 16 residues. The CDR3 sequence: CASSQDRVPGQETQYF. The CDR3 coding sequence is TGCGCCAGCAGCCAAGACAGGGTCCCCGGGCAGGAGACCCAGTACTTC.

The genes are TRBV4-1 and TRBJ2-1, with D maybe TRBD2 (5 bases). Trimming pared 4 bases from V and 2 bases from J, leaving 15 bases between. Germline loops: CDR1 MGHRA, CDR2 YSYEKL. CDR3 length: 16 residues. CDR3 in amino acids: CASSPLSGDPYNEQFF. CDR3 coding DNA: TGCGCCAGCAGCCCCCTAAGCGGAGATCCCTACAATGAGCAGTTCTTC.

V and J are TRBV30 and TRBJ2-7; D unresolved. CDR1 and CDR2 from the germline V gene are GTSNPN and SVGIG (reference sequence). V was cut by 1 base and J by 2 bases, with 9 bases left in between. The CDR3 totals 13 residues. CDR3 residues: CAWSGGIPYEQYF. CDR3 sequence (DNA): TGTGCCTGGAGTGGTGGCATCCCCTACGAGCAGTACTTC.

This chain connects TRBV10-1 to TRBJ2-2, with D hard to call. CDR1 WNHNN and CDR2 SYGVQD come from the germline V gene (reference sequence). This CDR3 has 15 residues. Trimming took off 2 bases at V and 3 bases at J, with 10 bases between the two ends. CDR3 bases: TGCGCCAGCAGTGAGGTACCAGAGGACACCGGGGAGCTGTTTTTT. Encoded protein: CASSEVPEDTGELFF.